One and the same sample provided the 30 T cell receptor beta chains below, sequenced in a study of shared clonotypes between healthy human individuals. Naive CD8 cells lacked CD45RO, underwent positive selection for CCR7 and left out terminally differentiated effector memory CD45RA+ cells. Produced via immunoSEQ multiplex PCR; TCRdb's table is partial and in-frame only. The sample contains around 610,000 clones, around 96% of which appear only once. The sequenced material came from naive CD8+ T cells sorted from blood. The origin of the receptors is a woman in her thirties in good health.

The chain joins TRBV28 to TRBJ2-7; tentatively, D is TRBD2 (6 bases). The CDR3 covers 15 residues. V was cut by 9 bases and J by 5 bases, with 23 bases left in between. From germline, CDR1 is MDHEN and CDR2 SYDVKM. The CDR3 DNA reads TGTGCCAGTCTGAACCGGGGGACGAGATCCCACGAGCAGTACTTC. It translates to CASLNRGTRSHEQYF.

This sequence joins TRBV2 and TRBJ2-1, with 10 positions matching TRBD1. Germline V gene sequence: CDR1 SNHLY, CDR2 FYNNEI. V lost 11 bases to trimming and J lost 10 bases; unmatched junction nucleotides: 8. The CDR3 is 12 residues long. CDR3 DNA sequence: TGTGCCTCATCGACAGGGGGCGTGGAGCAGTTCTTC. It translates to CASSTGGVEQFF.

The chain combines TRBV19 with TRBJ1-3; D gene ambiguous. Looked up from germline, CDR1 is LNHDA and CDR2 is SQIVND (reference sequence). This CDR3 region has 14 residues. The germline V and J ends were trimmed by 10 bases and 0 bases, with 13 bases remaining between them. The CDR3 here is CATDDFTSGNTIYF. The CDR3, as DNA: TGTGCCACCGACGACTTCACCTCTGGAAACACCATATATTTT.

The CDR3 DNA reads TGTGCCAGCAGCCAACTAGCGGGCCACTCCTACGAGCAGTACTTC. It translates to CASSQLAGHSYEQYF. This chain uses TRBV11-1 with TRBJ2-7, with TRBD2 matching over 9 bases. The length of the CDR3 is 15 residues. Germline V gives CDR1 SGHAT, CDR2 FQDESV (reference sequence). V shed 5 bases, J shed 0 bases, and the junction held 5 bases outside the gene matches.

The rearrangement joins TRBV7-6 to TRBJ2-5, with D tentatively TRBD1 (6 bases). The germline V gene has CDR1 SGHVS and CDR2 FNYEAQ. Trimming took off 2 bases at V and 1 base at J, with 14 bases between the two ends. This CDR3 has 16 residues. This CDR3 is CASSLIDRNRQETQYF. In nucleotides, the CDR3 is TGTGCCAGCAGCTTAATTGACAGGAACCGCCAAGAGACCCAGTACTTC.

The chain joins TRBV27 to TRBJ2-7, with D possibly being TRBD2 (7 bases). Germline CDR1 reads MNHEY; CDR2 reads SMNVEV (reference sequence). V lost 6 bases and J lost 2, with 17 bases in between. The CDR3 covers 15 residues. CDR3: CASRWGGDIPYEQYF. The CDR3, as DNA: TGTGCCAGCAGATGGGGGGGGGACATCCCCTACGAGCAGTACTTC.

The chain is built from TRBV7-2 and TRBJ1-5; D remains unclear. Trimming removed 5 bases at V and 0 bases at J, with 11 bases between. The germline gives CDR1 SGHTA, CDR2 FQGNSA. The CDR3 sequence is 15 residues long. CDR3 protein: CASSPEVNSNQPQHF. CDR3 nucleotide sequence: TGTGCCAGCAGCCCTGAAGTCAATAGCAATCAGCCCCAGCATTTT.

The J gene is TRBJ1-6, the V gene TRBV11-2; 7 bases line up with TRBD1. Germline values: CDR1 SGHAT, CDR2 FQNNGV. J was trimmed by 3 bases and V by 5 bases; bases with no gene match: 4. CDR3 length: 15 residues. CDR3 DNA sequence: TGTGCCAGCAGCCATAGGGACAGCTATAATTCACCCCTCCACTTT. Its translation is CASSHRDSYNSPLHF.

The sample holds one count of this clone. This sequence joins TRBV4-1 and TRBJ2-1; 11 positions match TRBD2. Per the germline V gene, CDR1 is MGHRA and CDR2 is YSYEKL. V was clipped by 4 bases and J by 5 bases; unmatched bases: 4. This CDR3 region has 15 residues. CDR3 sequence (DNA): TGCGCCAGCAGCCGTCTAGCGGGAGGAAACAATGAGCAGTTCTTC. This codes for CASSRLAGGNNEQFF.

The chain combines TRBV7-6 with TRBJ1-5, with D maybe TRBD1 (5 bases). CDR1 is SGHVS, CDR2 FNYEAQ, per germline. The CDR3 consists of 17 residues. V gave up 5 bases and J gave up 0 bases, with 17 bases separating them. For the CDR3, the DNA is TGTGCCAGCAGCCAGGGACCGACAATTTATAGCAATCAGCCCCAGCATTTT. Translated, it gives CASSQGPTIYSNQPQHF.

The chain uses TRBV13 and TRBJ2-5, with 12 bases aligning to TRBD2. With V trimmed by 5 bases and J by 5 bases, 9 bases remained unmatched. The CDR3 covers 16 residues. Germline CDR1 is PRHDT and CDR2 is FYEKMQ (reference sequence). CDR3: CASSPRLAGVVETQYF. The DNA of the CDR3 is TGTGCCAGCAGCCCCCGACTAGCGGGAGTGGTGGAGACCCAGTACTTC.

This clone was seen a handful of times. In nucleotides, the CDR3 is TGTGCCAGCAGCTCCCCGCGGCTAGCGGCCTACAATGAGCAGTTCTTC. Encoded protein: CASSSPRLAAYNEQFF. The chain carries TRBV7-9 and TRBJ2-1, with TRBD2 matching over 7 bases. The germline V gene encodes CDR1 SEHNR and CDR2 FQNEAQ (reference sequence). The CDR3 contains 16 residues. V dropped 4 bases and J dropped 2; count of bases not matched to a gene: 8.

This chain uses TRBV19 with TRBJ1-2; D gene unclear. There are 14 residues in the CDR3. With 5 bases removed from V and 5 bases from J, the gap between germline ends came to 15 bases. Germline V gene sequence: CDR1 LNHDA, CDR2 SQIVND (reference sequence). The CDR3 DNA reads as TGTGCCAGTAGTTCCCACCTCGGGAAATATGGCTACACCTTC. Translated, it gives CASSSHLGKYGYTF.

The chain recombines TRBV27 with TRBJ2-5; D call uncertain. This CDR3 is built from 11 residues. CDR1 is MNHEY, CDR2 SMNVEV, per germline (reference sequence). V was shortened by 1 base and J by 5 bases, with 2 bases between the two germline ends. CDR3 region: CASSLWETQYF. The CDR3, as DNA: TGTGCCAGCAGTTTATGGGAGACCCAGTACTTC.

The V call is TRBV28, the J call TRBJ1-1; 9 bases fit TRBD1. This CDR3 has 15 residues. Unmatched junction bases numbered 9, after V lost 5 bases and J lost 5 bases. Germline values: CDR1 MDHEN, CDR2 SYDVKM. The CDR3 spells CASSTTGTGMTEAFF. The CDR3 region has the DNA TGTGCCAGCAGTACAACCGGGACAGGGATGACTGAAGCTTTCTTT.

The chain combines TRBV28 with TRBJ2-1; 7 bases fit TRBD1. Losses at the gene ends were 3 bases for V and 9 bases for J; bases not matched to a gene: 17. CDR1 and CDR2 from the germline V gene are MDHEN and SYDVKM. The CDR3 covers 17 residues. The CDR3 loop reads CASSFPHLETGYGEQFF. The DNA of the CDR3 is TGTGCCAGCAGTTTTCCACACCTCGAGACAGGGTATGGTGAGCAGTTCTTC.

J is TRBJ2-1 and V is TRBV29-1; possible D gene TRBD2, 6 bases. Trimming stripped 4 bases from V and 0 bases from J, with 13 bases between. CDR1 is SQVTM and CDR2 is ANQGSEA in the germline V gene. The CDR3 spans 15 residues. CDR3 sequence reads: CSVVGGRFSYNEQFF. The CDR3 DNA reads as TGCAGCGTTGTGGGAGGCCGCTTCTCCTACAATGAGCAGTTCTTC.

The rearrangement uses TRBV14 and TRBJ2-3; 7 bases map to TRBD2. The CDR3 length is 15 residues. Trimming took 4 bases from V and 2 from J; bases not matched to a gene: 6. Germline CDR1 is SGHDN and CDR2 is FVKESK. The CDR3 sequence is CASSPRLATTDTQYF. Here the CDR3 DNA reads TGTGCCAGCAGCCCTCGACTAGCCACCACAGATACGCAGTATTTT.

This chain connects TRBV2 to TRBJ2-7; 10 bases align to TRBD2. Germline assignment: CDR1 SNHLY and CDR2 FYNNEI. V shed 2 bases and J 5 bases; nucleotides not matched to a gene: 3. This CDR3 contains 14 residues. The CDR3 DNA sequence: TGTGCCAGCAGTGAACTAGCGGGAGTGGACGAGCAGTACTTC. It specifies CASSELAGVDEQYF. Complete variable domain (other parts from reference TRBV2 and TRBJ2-7): EPEVTQTPSHQVTQMGQEVILRCVPISNHLYFYWYRQILGQKVEFLVSFYNNEISEKSEIFDDQFSVERPDGSNFTLKIRSTKLEDSAMYFCASSELAGVDEQYFGPGTRLTVT.

J is TRBJ2-4 and V is TRBV7-8; D unresolved. V was trimmed by 4 bases and J by 0 bases, leaving 10 bases between them. CDR1 is SGHVS, CDR2 FQNEAQ, per germline. This CDR3 spans 15 amino acids. In nucleotides, the CDR3 is TGTGCCAGCAGCTCTCGGACCGAAGCCAAAAACATTCAGTACTTC. Translating gives CASSSRTEAKNIQYF.

The chain links TRBV2 to TRBJ2-7, with 13 positions matching TRBD2. The junction had 1 base not matched to a gene; V was cut back by 6 bases and J by 5 bases. This CDR3 is built from 13 residues. Per germline, CDR1 SNHLY and CDR2 FYNNEI. Here the CDR3 DNA reads TGTGCCAGCAGCGGACTAGCGGGAGACGAGCAGTACTTC. Translating it yields CASSGLAGDEQYF.

The chain links TRBV2 to TRBJ2-1, with D tentatively TRBD2 (6 bases). Germline CDR1 SNHLY, CDR2 FYNNEI. The germline V and J ends were trimmed by 9 bases and 4 bases, with 16 bases remaining between them. The CDR3 covers 14 residues. Here the CDR3 reads CASEGAGTYNEQFF. DNA of the CDR3: TGTGCCAGTGAGGGCGCTGGGACTTACAATGAGCAGTTCTTC.

The CDR3 DNA reads TGTGCCAGCAGTTTATCAGGCAGGATTAATGAGCAGTTCTTC. Translated: CASSLSGRINEQFF. The rearrangement joins TRBV27 to TRBJ2-1; no firm D call. The CDR3 length is 14 residues. Germline lookup yields CDR1 MNHEY and CDR2 SMNVEV (reference sequence). Trimming removed 0 bases from V and 7 bases from J, with 10 bases in between.

This clone was recorded only once. The gene calls are TRBV6-4 and TRBJ2-1; possible D gene TRBD1, 6 bases. Germline-derived CDR1 and CDR2 are MRHNA and SNTAGT. Trimming removed 2 bases from V and 6 bases from J, with 14 bases in between. This CDR3 is built from 15 residues. The DNA for the CDR3 is TGTGCCAGCAGTGACCAGGGGCGCCGGGGCAATGAGCAGTTCTTC. Protein product: CASSDQGRRGNEQFF.

V usage is TRBV19 and J usage is TRBJ2-1, with TRBD1 matching 10 bases. V lost 6 bases, J lost 8 bases, and 10 bases stayed unmatched. In germline, CDR1 is LNHDA, CDR2 SQIVND (reference sequence). The CDR3 is 15 amino acids. The CDR3 sequence: CASSSGTGDVYEQFF. The CDR3 DNA reads TGTGCCAGTAGCTCCGGGACAGGGGATGTGTATGAGCAGTTCTTC.

The gene calls are TRBV19 and TRBJ1-5; D not certain. Germline V gene lookup returns CDR1 LNHDA and CDR2 SQIVND (reference sequence). V was cut by 1 base and J by 4 bases, with 8 bases left in between. This CDR3 spans 14 amino acids. The CDR3 DNA reads TGTGCCAGTAGTATAGCTCGGCAGAATCAGCCCCAGCATTTT. Protein product: CASSIARQNQPQHF.

The chain employs TRBV7-9 and TRBJ1-4; D is perhaps TRBD1 (5 bases). There are 16 residues in the CDR3. Deletions cut 2 bases from V and 6 bases from J, with 16 bases between. In germline, CDR1 is SEHNR, CDR2 FQNEAQ (reference sequence). The CDR3: CASSLSPAGRDEKLFF. CDR3 nucleotides: TGTGCCAGCAGCTTATCTCCGGCAGGGAGGGATGAAAAACTGTTTTTT.

The DNA for the CDR3 is TGTGCCACCAGCAGAGATTTTTATGAGGGGGTCTTAGGTTGGTATGGCTACACCTTC. This sequence encodes CATSRDFYEGVLGWYGYTF. V and J are TRBV15 and TRBJ1-2, with D perhaps matching TRBD1 (6 bases). The germline V gene has CDR1 LNHNV and CDR2 YYDKDF (reference sequence). V lost 0 bases, J lost 5 bases, and 25 bases lay in between. The CDR3 consists of 19 residues.

Details on this clone: The same CDR3 also results from other DNA sequences found in this sample. V usage is TRBV13 and J usage is TRBJ2-7; 8 positions match TRBD1. Germline V CDR1 and CDR2: PRHDT, FYEKMQ (reference sequence). The CDR3 extends over 15 amino acids. The ends lost 0 bases at V and 3 bases at J; junction bases unmatched: 4. CDR3 amino acids: CASSLGQGASYEQYF. In DNA, the CDR3 is TGTGCCAGCAGCTTAGGGCAGGGGGCTAGCTACGAGCAGTACTTC.

The rearrangement joins TRBV4-2 to TRBJ1-1; the D is unclear. CDR3 length: 14 residues. V lost 1 base and J 0 bases, leaving 6 bases between the germline ends. CDR1 and CDR2 from the germline V gene are LGHNA and YNFKEQ. The CDR3 coding sequence is TGTGCCAGCAGCCAAGCTGGAGTGAACACTGAAGCTTTCTTT. Translation gives CASSQAGVNTEAFF.